This T cell receptor (beta chain) is from a study of OX40 agonist ivuxolimab in advanced cancers. Measured with immunoSEQ multiplex PCR; TCRdb has only the in-frame clones, and not every one. The sample shows some 100,000 clones, 70% to 85% of them seen only once. With respect to this clone: The antigen remains undetermined.

Trimming stripped 6 bases from V and 3 bases from J, with 11 bases between. CDR1 and CDR2 from the germline V gene are SNHLY and FYNNEI. This CDR3 spans 13 amino acids. Study-level findings and limits: The work left the antigen specificity of expanded peripheral T cells undetermined. CD4+ and CD8+ T cells in blood underwent clonal expansion by week 6 at 0.1 to 3.0 mg/kg. There were also nonresponders showing low normalized T-cell clonal expansion.

This sequence originates from an adult with an advanced solid tumor such as melanoma, head and neck, liver or kidney cancer. The rearrangement links TRBV2 to TRBJ2-5; TRBD1 or TRBD2 may be the D gene (5 bases each). The sequences come from CD4+ or CD8+ T cells sorted from blood, collected in a trial of the OX40 agonist ivuxolimab. The CDR3: CASSRDLEETQYF. CDR3 DNA sequence: TGTGCCAGCAGCCGGGACCTCGAAGAGACCCAGTACTTC.